Listed below are T cell receptor beta chains from one sample, sequenced in a study of Tregs in tolerant kidney transplant recipients. This table comes from immunoSEQ multiplex PCR, and its TCRdb copy is limited to in-frame clones, with some not included. The table records more than 90,000 clones, roughly nine tenths of them present only once. Sequencing was performed on CD4+ T cells from blood. Receptors originate from a human donor in good health. CDR3s include the opening cysteine and the closing phenylalanine or tryptophan. The D gene is left open where the match is weak. Rows may omit the clone size; those that give it use once, few, many or a size class.

d_call	v_call	j_call	clone_size	cdr3_nt	cdr3_aa
.	TRBV6-1	TRBJ2-5	.	TGTGCCTCTAAAAGGATCCAGGGAGCGGAGACCCAGTACTTC	CASKRIQGAETQYF
TRBD1	TRBV4-1	TRBJ2-2	.	TGCGCCAGCAGCCTTTATCCGACAGGGACGTACACCGGGGAGCTGTTTTTT	CASSLYPTGTYTGELFF
.	TRBV6-1	TRBJ1-1	.	TGTGCCAGCAACCTGAGGCGGGAGGGAACTGAAGCTTTCTTT	CASNLRREGTEAFF
.	TRBV5-6	TRBJ1-4	.	TGTGCCAGCCAAGGGTTGCCTAATGAAAAACTGTTTTTT	CASQGLPNEKLFF
.	TRBV7-9	TRBJ1-1	.	TGTGCCAGCAACCCAGGGTGGGGGGTTGACACTGAAGCTTTCTTT	CASNPGWGVDTEAFF
TRBD1	TRBV7-9	TRBJ2-7	once	TGTGCCAGCAGTAATGACAGGGGTTTTTACGAGCAGTACTTC	CASSNDRGFYEQYF
TRBD2	TRBV11-3	TRBJ2-3	.	TGTGCCAGCAGCTTAGTAGCTAGCGGAACAGATACGCAGTATTTT	CASSLVASGTDTQYF
.	TRBV9	TRBJ2-3	.	TGTGCCAGCAGCGTAGCGACGCTAGTAGAGAATACGCAGTATTTT	CASSVATLVENTQYF
.	TRBV5-1	TRBJ2-5	.	TGCGCCAGCAGCTTGGCCTCCGAAGAGACCCAGTACTTC	CASSLASEETQYF
TRBD1	TRBV10-1	TRBJ1-1	.	TGCGCCAGCAGCACCGGGACAGTCTCTATGAACACTGAAGCTTTCTTT	CASSTGTVSMNTEAFF